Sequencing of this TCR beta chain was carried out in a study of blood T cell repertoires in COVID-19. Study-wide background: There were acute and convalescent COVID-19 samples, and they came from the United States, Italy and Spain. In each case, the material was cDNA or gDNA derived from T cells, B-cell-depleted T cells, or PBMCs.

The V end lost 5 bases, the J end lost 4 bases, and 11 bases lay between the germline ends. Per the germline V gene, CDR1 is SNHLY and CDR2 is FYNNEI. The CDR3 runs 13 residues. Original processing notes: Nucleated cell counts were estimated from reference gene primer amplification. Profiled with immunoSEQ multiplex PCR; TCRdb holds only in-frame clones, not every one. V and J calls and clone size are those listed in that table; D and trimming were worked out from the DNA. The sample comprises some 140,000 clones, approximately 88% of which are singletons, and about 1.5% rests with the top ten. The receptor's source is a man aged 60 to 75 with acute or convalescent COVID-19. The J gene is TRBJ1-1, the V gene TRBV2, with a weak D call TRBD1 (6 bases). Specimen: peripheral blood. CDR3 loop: CASSPGVGTEAFF. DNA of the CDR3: TGTGCCAGCAGTCCAGGGGTGGGCACTGAAGCTTTCTTT.